This T cell receptor beta chain was obtained from a study of blood T cell repertoires in COVID-19. Study-level background: Sources were T cells, B-cell-depleted T cells, or PBMCs; the material itself was cDNA or gDNA.

As regards this clone: The sample contains more than one DNA sequence encoding this CDR3.

Assay used: immunoSEQ multiplex PCR; TCRdb lists only in-frame clones, some missing. Found here are approximately 190,000 clones, roughly four fifths of them singletons; the top ten hold about 5.7%. The sample taken for sequencing was peripheral blood. The origin of this receptor is a woman aged 40 to 49 with acute or convalescent COVID-19.

The CDR3 loop is CASSKGQGRTEAFF. The CDR3 nucleotides are TGTGCCAGCAGCAAAGGACAGGGGAGAACTGAAGCTTTCTTT. This chain connects TRBV7-2 to TRBJ1-1, with 9 bases matching TRBD1. V was pared by 5 bases and J by 5 bases, with 6 bases of the junction left unmatched. CDR1 and CDR2 (germline): SGHTA, FQGNSA. The CDR3 is 14 residues long.